Listed below are T cell receptor beta chains from one sample, sequenced in a study of T cells in narcolepsy. TCRdb's table, derived via immunoSEQ multiplex PCR, lists solely in-frame clones and lacks some. Among around 24,000 clones, more than 65% were seen once, and the ten largest hold about 1.1%. The source material was memory (CD45RA-) CD4+ T cells from blood. These receptors all come from a human donor in good health. CDR3s include the opening cysteine and the closing phenylalanine or tryptophan. Fields, in order: clone size, D gene, J gene, V gene, CDR3 protein, CDR3 DNA. A D gene is named only where the DNA matches it firmly. Size is omitted from some rows. Given values are once, few, many or a class for expanded clones.

abundance: few
d_gene: TRBD1
j_gene: TRBJ2-7
v_gene: TRBV27
CDR3aa: CASSPSGQFYEQYF
CDR3nt: TGTGCCAGCAGTCCCTCGGGACAGTTCTACGAGCAGTACTTC

abundance: -
d_gene: -
j_gene: TRBJ1-1
v_gene: TRBV29-1
CDR3aa: CSVKGFGDTEAFF
CDR3nt: TGCAGCGTGAAAGGGTTCGGGGACACTGAAGCTTTCTTT

abundance: -
d_gene: TRBD2
j_gene: TRBJ2-7
v_gene: TRBV6-6
CDR3aa: CASSSSGSYEQYF
CDR3nt: TGTGCCAGCTCATCTAGCGGCTCCTACGAGCAGTACTTC

abundance: few
d_gene: -
j_gene: TRBJ1-3
v_gene: TRBV28
CDR3aa: CASSWAGRTGNTIYF
CDR3nt: TGTGCCAGCAGTTGGGCAGGGCGAACTGGAAACACCATATATTTT

abundance: -
d_gene: -
j_gene: TRBJ1-1
v_gene: TRBV30
CDR3aa: CAWTQTNTEAFF
CDR3nt: TGTGCCTGGACCCAGACGAACACTGAAGCTTTCTTT

abundance: -
d_gene: -
j_gene: TRBJ2-5
v_gene: TRBV6-1
CDR3aa: CASSGERRAWETQYF
CDR3nt: TGTGCCAGCAGTGGCGAGAGAAGGGCGTGGGAGACCCAGTACTTC

abundance: few
d_gene: TRBD1
j_gene: TRBJ1-3
v_gene: TRBV7-9
CDR3aa: CASSQRQGYTIYF
CDR3nt: TGTGCCAGCAGCCAGCGACAGGGGTACACCATATATTTT

abundance: -
d_gene: TRBD1
j_gene: TRBJ1-1
v_gene: TRBV2
CDR3aa: CASSEATGGKRVF
CDR3nt: TGTGCCAGCAGTGAGGCGACAGGGGGCAAACGGGTCTTT

abundance: -
d_gene: -
j_gene: TRBJ2-5
v_gene: TRBV30
CDR3aa: CAWRVVAGLNF
CDR3nt: TGTGCCTGGAGAGTCGTGGCAGGGCTAAACTTC

abundance: -
d_gene: TRBD2
j_gene: TRBJ2-7
v_gene: TRBV19
CDR3aa: CASGVPGLAGEQYF
CDR3nt: TGTGCCAGTGGGGTACCGGGACTAGCGGGCGAGCAGTACTTC

abundance: -
d_gene: TRBD1
j_gene: TRBJ2-1
v_gene: TRBV6-5
CDR3aa: CASSYGQGRDNEQFF
CDR3nt: TGTGCCAGCAGTTATGGACAGGGTAGGGACAATGAGCAGTTCTTC

abundance: -
d_gene: -
j_gene: TRBJ1-6
v_gene: TRBV7-3
CDR3aa: CASSLSRGPNSPLHF
CDR3nt: TGTGCCAGCAGCTTAAGCAGGGGTCCTAATTCACCCCTCCACTTT

abundance: -
d_gene: -
j_gene: TRBJ2-3
v_gene: TRBV11-2
CDR3aa: CASSSLTSTDTQYF
CDR3nt: TGTGCCAGCAGCTCCTTGACTAGCACAGATACGCAGTATTTT

abundance: -
d_gene: TRBD2
j_gene: TRBJ2-2
v_gene: TRBV9
CDR3aa: CASSALPVGGSGELFF
CDR3nt: TGTGCCAGCAGCGCCCTCCCCGTGGGGGGGTCCGGGGAGCTGTTTTTT

abundance: -
d_gene: -
j_gene: TRBJ2-4
v_gene: TRBV25-1
CDR3aa: CASSEPGIKNIQYF
CDR3nt: TGTGCCAGCAGTGAACCCGGGATTAAAAACATTCAGTACTTC

abundance: once
d_gene: TRBD1
j_gene: TRBJ1-1
v_gene: TRBV5-4
CDR3aa: CASSLEPGTGYTEAFF
CDR3nt: TGTGCCAGTAGCTTGGAACCCGGGACAGGATACACTGAAGCTTTCTTT

abundance: -
d_gene: TRBD2
j_gene: TRBJ2-1
v_gene: TRBV7-8
CDR3aa: CASSAGLAGGNEQFF
CDR3nt: TGTGCCAGCAGCGCTGGACTAGCGGGTGGGAATGAGCAGTTCTTC

abundance: -
d_gene: TRBD1
j_gene: TRBJ2-1
v_gene: TRBV7-7
CDR3aa: CASSFDRDSYNEQFF
CDR3nt: TGTGCTAGCAGCTTTGACAGGGATTCCTACAATGAGCAGTTCTTC

abundance: -
d_gene: -
j_gene: TRBJ1-5
v_gene: TRBV5-4
CDR3aa: CASSLDSQPQHF
CDR3nt: TGTGCCAGCAGCTTGGACAGTCAGCCCCAGCATTTT

abundance: -
d_gene: -
j_gene: TRBJ1-6
v_gene: TRBV2
CDR3aa: CASGGGVSYNSPLHF
CDR3nt: TGTGCCAGCGGGGGAGGGGTGAGCTATAATTCACCCCTCCACTTT

abundance: -
d_gene: TRBD2
j_gene: TRBJ2-2
v_gene: TRBV7-3
CDR3aa: CASSLDSGSNTGELFF
CDR3nt: TGTGCCAGCAGCTTAGATAGCGGGAGCAACACCGGGGAGCTGTTTTTT

abundance: -
d_gene: -
j_gene: TRBJ2-7
v_gene: TRBV18
CDR3aa: CASSPRGIDEQYF
CDR3nt: TGTGCCAGCTCACCACGGGGGATCGACGAGCAGTACTTC

abundance: -
d_gene: TRBD2
j_gene: TRBJ2-1
v_gene: TRBV27
CDR3aa: CASSVPGLPYNEQFF
CDR3nt: TGTGCCAGCAGTGTCCCGGGACTACCCTATAATGAGCAGTTCTTC

abundance: -
d_gene: TRBD2
j_gene: TRBJ2-1
v_gene: TRBV6-5
CDR3aa: CASSYSGLAGAEEQFF
CDR3nt: TGTGCCAGCAGTTACTCGGGACTAGCGGGAGCTGAGGAGCAGTTCTTC

abundance: -
d_gene: TRBD2
j_gene: TRBJ2-3
v_gene: TRBV7-9
CDR3aa: CASSFPTSGVYTDTQYF
CDR3nt: TGTGCCAGCAGCTTCCCCACTAGCGGGGTCTACACAGATACGCAGTATTTT

abundance: -
d_gene: -
j_gene: TRBJ1-2
v_gene: TRBV6-5
CDR3aa: CASTRRPDYGYTF
CDR3nt: TGTGCCAGCACACGGAGGCCAGACTATGGCTACACCTTC

abundance: -
d_gene: -
j_gene: TRBJ1-2
v_gene: TRBV6-6
CDR3aa: CASRGFHYGYTF
CDR3nt: TGTGCCAGCAGAGGGTTCCACTATGGCTACACCTTC

abundance: -
d_gene: -
j_gene: TRBJ1-3
v_gene: TRBV6-5
CDR3aa: CASSGMAFSGNTIYF
CDR3nt: TGTGCCAGTTCCGGGATGGCGTTCTCTGGAAACACCATATATTTT

abundance: -
d_gene: -
j_gene: TRBJ1-1
v_gene: TRBV5-1
CDR3aa: CASSRSGGNTEAFF
CDR3nt: TGCGCCAGCAGCCGCAGTGGAGGGAACACTGAAGCTTTCTTT

abundance: -
d_gene: -
j_gene: TRBJ2-5
v_gene: TRBV11-1
CDR3aa: CASSLGIQETQYF
CDR3nt: TGTGCCAGCAGCTTGGGCATCCAAGAGACCCAGTACTTC

abundance: few
d_gene: -
j_gene: TRBJ1-4
v_gene: TRBV19
CDR3aa: CASGGSYEKLFF
CDR3nt: TGTGCCAGTGGAGGCAGTTATGAAAAACTGTTTTTT

abundance: -
d_gene: TRBD2
j_gene: TRBJ2-2
v_gene: TRBV7-2
CDR3aa: CASSYNPRLATGELFF
CDR3nt: TGTGCCAGCAGTTATAACCCCCGACTAGCGACCGGGGAGCTGTTTTTT

abundance: -
d_gene: -
j_gene: TRBJ1-3
v_gene: TRBV5-1
CDR3aa: CASSLEVLGSGNTIYF
CDR3nt: TGCGCCAGCAGCTTGGAGGTTCTGGGCTCAGGAAACACCATATATTTT

abundance: -
d_gene: -
j_gene: TRBJ2-7
v_gene: TRBV9
CDR3aa: CASSVAPGFSYEQYF
CDR3nt: TGTGCCAGCAGCGTTGCACCAGGGTTCTCCTACGAGCAGTACTTC

abundance: -
d_gene: TRBD1
j_gene: TRBJ2-7
v_gene: TRBV5-6
CDR3aa: CASSDKRTGIHEQYF
CDR3nt: TGTGCCAGCAGCGACAAGCGGACAGGGATCCACGAGCAGTACTTC

abundance: -
d_gene: TRBD1
j_gene: TRBJ2-3
v_gene: TRBV10-3
CDR3aa: CAIRDGQGAGDTQYF
CDR3nt: TGTGCCATCAGGGACGGACAGGGGGCAGGAGATACGCAGTATTTT

abundance: -
d_gene: -
j_gene: TRBJ1-1
v_gene: TRBV28
CDR3aa: CASSLRGAGRNTEAFF
CDR3nt: TGTGCCAGCAGTTTGAGGGGGGCCGGACGAAACACTGAAGCTTTCTTT

abundance: -
d_gene: -
j_gene: TRBJ1-2
v_gene: TRBV9
CDR3aa: CASSVRTGGGYTF
CDR3nt: TGTGCCAGCAGCGTAAGGACCGGAGGGGGCTACACCTTC

abundance: -
d_gene: TRBD1
j_gene: TRBJ1-4
v_gene: TRBV2
CDR3aa: CASSRRDRGREKLFF
CDR3nt: TGTGCCAGCAGTCGACGGGACAGGGGCCGAGAAAAACTGTTTTTT

abundance: -
d_gene: -
j_gene: TRBJ2-5
v_gene: TRBV6-5
CDR3aa: CASSYSAGLETQYF
CDR3nt: TGTGCCAGCAGTTACTCAGCAGGGTTAGAGACCCAGTACTTC

abundance: -
d_gene: TRBD1
j_gene: TRBJ1-3
v_gene: TRBV5-1
CDR3aa: CASSRDRGLGNTIYF
CDR3nt: TGCGCCAGCAGCCGGGACAGGGGGCTCGGAAACACCATATATTTT

abundance: few
d_gene: TRBD2
j_gene: TRBJ2-1
v_gene: TRBV30
CDR3aa: CAWSPGGGPYNEQFF
CDR3nt: TGTGCCTGGAGTCCGGGAGGGGGACCTTACAATGAGCAGTTCTTC

abundance: once
d_gene: -
j_gene: TRBJ2-5
v_gene: TRBV27
CDR3aa: CASSLLGKRETQYF
CDR3nt: TGTGCCAGCAGTTTATTGGGGAAGAGGGAGACCCAGTACTTC

abundance: -
d_gene: TRBD1
j_gene: TRBJ2-7
v_gene: TRBV5-4
CDR3aa: CASSFGETTGAEQYF
CDR3nt: TGTGCCAGCAGCTTTGGTGAAACCACAGGGGCCGAGCAGTACTTC

abundance: -
d_gene: -
j_gene: TRBJ2-7
v_gene: TRBV9
CDR3aa: CASSVEGAGEQYF
CDR3nt: TGTGCCAGCAGCGTAGAAGGGGCGGGAGAGCAGTACTTC

abundance: -
d_gene: -
j_gene: TRBJ2-7
v_gene: TRBV5-1
CDR3aa: CANSLDAGDYEQYF
CDR3nt: TGCGCCAACAGCTTGGACGCCGGAGACTACGAGCAGTACTTC

abundance: -
d_gene: TRBD2
j_gene: TRBJ2-1
v_gene: TRBV29-1
CDR3aa: CSVEGGTSVDNEQFF
CDR3nt: TGCAGCGTTGAAGGAGGGACTAGCGTTGACAATGAGCAGTTCTTC

abundance: few
d_gene: -
j_gene: TRBJ1-5
v_gene: TRBV2
CDR3aa: CASSVVQGNQPQHF
CDR3nt: TGTGCCAGCAGTGTGGTACAGGGCAATCAGCCCCAGCATTTT

abundance: -
d_gene: TRBD2
j_gene: TRBJ2-1
v_gene: TRBV9
CDR3aa: CASSVGTSVNEQFF
CDR3nt: TGTGCCAGCAGCGTCGGGACTAGCGTCAATGAGCAGTTCTTC

abundance: -
d_gene: -
j_gene: TRBJ1-5
v_gene: TRBV30
CDR3aa: CAWSYGDQPQHF
CDR3nt: TGTGCCTGGAGTTACGGGGATCAGCCCCAGCATTTT